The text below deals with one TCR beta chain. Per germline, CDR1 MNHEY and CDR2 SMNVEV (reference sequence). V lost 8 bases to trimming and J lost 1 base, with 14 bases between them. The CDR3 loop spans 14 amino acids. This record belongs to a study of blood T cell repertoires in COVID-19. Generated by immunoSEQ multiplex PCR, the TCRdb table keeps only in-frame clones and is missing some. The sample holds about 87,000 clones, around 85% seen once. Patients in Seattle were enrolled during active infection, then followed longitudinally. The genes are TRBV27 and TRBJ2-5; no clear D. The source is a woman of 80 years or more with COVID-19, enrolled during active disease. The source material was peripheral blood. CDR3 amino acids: CASALVRPQETQYF. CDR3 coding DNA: TGTGCCAGCGCTCTTGTGAGGCCCCAAGAGACCCAGTACTTC.